A selection of T cell receptor beta chains follows, all from one sample in a study of shared clonotypes between healthy human individuals. Measured with immunoSEQ multiplex PCR; TCRdb has only the in-frame clones, and not every one. This table holds about 2 million clones, approximately 94% found once. Sequencing input: naive CD8+ T cells sorted from blood. The receptors come from a man younger than 35 in good health. The CDR3 runs from the conserved cysteine through the conserved F or W. D genes are given only for firm matches. Clone size appears in some rows only: once, few, many, or a class for an expanded clone.

>.|TRBJ2-5|TRBV7-6|.|14
CASSSTVSQETQYF
TGTGCCAGCAGCTCGACAGTCTCCCAAGAGACCCAGTACTTC
>once|TRBJ2-7|TRBV7-2|.|16
CASSPRIGLPTWEQYF
TGTGCCAGCAGCCCTAGGATAGGACTACCGACGTGGGAGCAGTACTTC
>.|TRBJ2-3|TRBV14|TRBD2|17
CASSQDLSGGTWDTQYF
TGTGCCAGCAGCCAAGATCTCAGCGGGGGGACCTGGGATACGCAGTATTTT
>.|TRBJ2-3|TRBV6-6|TRBD2|16
CASGAAAGLATDTQYF
TGTGCCTCCGGGGCGGCAGCGGGACTAGCGACAGATACGCAGTATTTT
>.|TRBJ2-7|TRBV27|.|14
CASSLWQGSYEQYF
TGTGCCAGCAGTTTATGGCAGGGCTCCTACGAGCAGTACTTC
>.|TRBJ1-6|TRBV6-1|.|14
CASSPLEGYSPLHF
TGTGCCAGCAGTCCACTAGAGGGGTACTCACCCCTCCACTTT
>.|TRBJ1-2|TRBV5-6|TRBD1|15
CASSWEGQGYYGYTF
TGTGCCAGCAGCTGGGAAGGACAGGGGTACTATGGCTACACCTTC
>.|TRBJ1-2|TRBV5-5|TRBD1|16
CASSGTGGPWDYGYTF
TGTGCCAGCAGCGGTACAGGGGGCCCTTGGGACTATGGCTACACCTTC
>.|TRBJ2-7|TRBV5-1|.|15
CASSFEGGSSYEQYF
TGCGCCAGCAGCTTCGAAGGGGGAAGCTCCTACGAGCAGTACTTC
>.|TRBJ2-3|TRBV10-1|.|13
CASSDQATDTQYF
TGCGCCAGCAGTGATCAGGCTACAGATACGCAGTATTTT
>.|TRBJ2-4|TRBV7-3|.|15
CASSLVGGRENIQYF
TGTGCCAGCAGCTTAGTTGGGGGGCGCGAAAACATTCAGTACTTC
>.|TRBJ2-6|TRBV2|.|14
CASSGGFGANVLTF
TGTGCCAGCAGTGGGGGGTTCGGGGCCAACGTCCTGACTTTC
>.|TRBJ2-7|TRBV5-1|TRBD2|17
CASSEGTSGTLSYEQYF
TGCGCCAGCAGCGAAGGGACTAGCGGGACTCTCTCCTACGAGCAGTACTTC
>.|TRBJ2-7|TRBV20-1|.|9
CSAGYEQYF
TGCAGTGCAGGGTACGAGCAGTACTTC
>.|TRBJ1-1|TRBV5-1|.|15
CASSLAQGVNTEAFF
TGCGCCAGCAGCTTGGCACAGGGCGTTAACACTGAAGCTTTCTTT
>.|TRBJ2-5|TRBV6-5|.|10
CASSDGTQYF
TGTGCCAGCAGTGATGGGACCCAGTACTTC
>.|TRBJ1-3|TRBV30|.|15
CAWSVSGASGNTIYF
TGTGCCTGGAGTGTGTCGGGGGCTTCGGGAAACACCATATATTTT
>.|TRBJ2-3|TRBV4-3|.|16
CASSQGVRVEADTQYF
TGCGCCAGCAGCCAAGGTGTGAGGGTCGAGGCAGATACGCAGTATTTT
>.|TRBJ2-7|TRBV7-2|TRBD1|15
CASSLVGQVNYEQYF
TGTGCCAGCAGCTTAGTGGGACAGGTTAACTACGAGCAGTACTTC
>.|TRBJ1-5|TRBV10-3|.|15
CAISEAQGKNQPQHF
TGTGCCATCAGTGAGGCACAGGGTAAAAATCAGCCCCAGCATTTT
>.|TRBJ1-1|TRBV27|.|13
CASGLHPNTEAFF
TGTGCCAGCGGGCTACACCCGAACACTGAAGCTTTCTTT
>.|TRBJ2-3|TRBV9|.|16
CASSTFGSAGTDTQYF
TGTGCCAGCAGCACCTTCGGGTCGGCCGGCACAGATACGCAGTATTTT
>.|TRBJ1-1|TRBV5-1|.|11
CASSHGVEAFF
TGCGCCAGCAGCCACGGGGTAGAAGCTTTCTTT
>.|TRBJ1-2|TRBV9|.|14
CASSPADNLYGYTF
TGTGCCAGCAGCCCAGCGGACAACCTCTATGGCTACACCTTC
>.|TRBJ2-2|TRBV9|TRBD1|16
CASSVDTGGDTGELFF
TGTGCCAGCAGCGTAGATACAGGGGGCGACACCGGGGAGCTGTTTTTT
>.|TRBJ2-7|TRBV5-4|.|11
CASSLASEQYF
TGTGCCAGCAGCTTGGCCTCCGAGCAGTACTTC
>once|TRBJ1-1|TRBV10-3|.|15
CAISEFGATNTEAFF
TGTGCCATCAGTGAGTTTGGGGCAACGAACACTGAAGCTTTCTTT
>.|TRBJ2-7|TRBV7-9|TRBD1|15
CASSLVSGGRDEQYF
TGTGCCAGCAGCTTAGTTTCAGGGGGCCGGGACGAGCAGTACTTC
>once|TRBJ1-5|TRBV27|.|17
CASSLPPPGSRDQPQHF
TGTGCCAGCAGTTTACCCCCTCCGGGGTCCAGGGATCAGCCCCAGCATTTT
>.|TRBJ1-1|TRBV10-3|TRBD1|13
CAIVKTGGTEAFF
TGTGCCATCGTTAAAACAGGGGGCACTGAAGCTTTCTTT
>.|TRBJ2-7|TRBV21-1|.|10
CASSNNEQYF
TGTGCCAGCAGCAACAACGAGCAGTACTTC
>once|TRBJ2-1|TRBV2|TRBD1|15
CASSETGGSYNEQFF
TGTGCCAGCAGTGAGACAGGGGGCTCCTACAATGAGCAGTTCTTC
>.|TRBJ2-7|TRBV7-8|.|15
CASSLARTANREQYF
TGTGCCAGCAGCTTAGCGCGAACAGCTAACCGTGAGCAGTACTTC
>.|TRBJ2-7|TRBV7-9|.|16
CASSLGYDKSSYEQYF
TGTGCCAGCAGCTTAGGATATGACAAGAGCTCCTACGAGCAGTACTTC
>.|TRBJ2-1|TRBV2|.|16
CASSEAGESAYNEQFF
TGTGCCAGCAGTGAAGCGGGGGAGAGTGCCTACAATGAGCAGTTCTTC
>.|TRBJ2-1|TRBV11-2|.|12
CASSPLAHEQFF
TGTGCCAGCAGCCCTCTAGCACATGAGCAGTTCTTC
>.|TRBJ2-3|TRBV5-1|.|20
CASSALIWGATLEGTDTQYF
TGCGCCAGCAGCGCCCTTATTTGGGGGGCAACTCTTGAAGGCACAGATACGCAGTATTTT
>.|TRBJ1-6|TRBV7-9|.|15
CASRFGSIYNSPLHF
TGTGCCAGCAGGTTTGGATCGATCTATAATTCACCCCTCCACTTT
>.|TRBJ2-5|TRBV5-4|.|14
CASSWDLYQETQYF
TGTGCCAGCAGCTGGGACTTGTACCAAGAGACCCAGTACTTC
>.|TRBJ2-5|TRBV2|.|11
CASPGQETQYF
TGTGCGTCCCCGGGCCAAGAGACCCAGTACTTC
>.|TRBJ2-7|TRBV11-2|.|13
CASSFSSSYEQYF
TGTGCCAGCAGCTTTAGTAGCTCCTACGAGCAGTACTTC
>.|TRBJ2-7|TRBV2|.|15
CASSSLGPSSGEQYF
TGTGCCAGCAGCAGCCTGGGTCCGTCCAGCGGTGAGCAGTACTTC
>.|TRBJ2-7|TRBV6-5|.|13
CASSLNSAYEQYF
TGTGCCAGCAGTCTAAACTCCGCCTACGAGCAGTACTTC
>.|TRBJ1-3|TRBV25-1|.|17
CASSESRDLYSGNTIYF
TGTGCCAGCAGTGAATCCAGGGACCTATACTCTGGAAACACCATATATTTT
>once|TRBJ1-6|TRBV27|TRBD1|18
CASGPPRQGSSYNSPLHF
TGTGCCAGCGGTCCCCCCCGACAGGGGAGCTCCTATAATTCACCCCTCCACTTT
>.|TRBJ1-1|TRBV6-1|.|12
CASRADSTEAFF
TGTGCCAGCAGGGCGGACAGCACTGAAGCTTTCTTT
>.|TRBJ1-1|TRBV4-1|.|17
CASSQDALGVMNTEAFF
TGCGCCAGCAGCCAAGACGCCCTCGGGGTCATGAACACTGAAGCTTTCTTT
>.|TRBJ2-5|TRBV10-2|.|11
CASSEVETQYF
TGCGCCAGCAGTGAGGTGGAGACCCAGTACTTC